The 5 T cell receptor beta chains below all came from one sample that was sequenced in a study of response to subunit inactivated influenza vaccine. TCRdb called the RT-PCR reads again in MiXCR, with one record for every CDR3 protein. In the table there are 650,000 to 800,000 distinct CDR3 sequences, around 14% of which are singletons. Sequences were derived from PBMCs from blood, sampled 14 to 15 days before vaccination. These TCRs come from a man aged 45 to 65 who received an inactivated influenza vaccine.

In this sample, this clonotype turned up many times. The CDR3 loop is CASTRVGLNTGELFF. In DNA, the CDR3 is TGTGCCAGCACCCGGGTTGGACTAAACACCGGGGAGCTGTTTTTT. The chain employs TRBV11-2 and TRBJ2-2; D is perhaps TRBD2 (6 bases). Deletions cut 7 bases from V and 2 bases from J, with 14 bases between. The CDR3 contains 15 residues. Germline V gene lookup returns CDR1 SGHAT and CDR2 FQNNGV. Supplemented by reference TRBV11-2 and TRBJ2-2, the full variable domain reads EAGVAQSPRYKIIEKRQSVAFWCNPISGHATLYWYQQILGQGPKLLIQFQNNGVVDDSQLPKDRFSAERLKGVDSTLKIQPAKLEDSAVYLCASTRVGLNTGELFFGEGSRLTVL.

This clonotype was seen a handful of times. The CDR3 loop reads CASSLGISTYEQYF. The CDR3 DNA reads TGTGCCAGCAGCTTGGGGATTAGCACCTACGAGCAGTACTTC. The chain couples TRBV5-6 to TRBJ2-7; D unclear. Germline V gives CDR1 SGHDT, CDR2 YYEEEE. The V gene lost 0 bases and the J gene lost 2 bases, with 9 bases spanning the gap. The length of the CDR3 is 14 residues.

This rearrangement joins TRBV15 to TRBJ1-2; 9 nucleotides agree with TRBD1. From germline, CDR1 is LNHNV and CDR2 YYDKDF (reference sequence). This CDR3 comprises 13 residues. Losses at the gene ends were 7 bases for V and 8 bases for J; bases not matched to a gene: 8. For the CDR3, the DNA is TGTGCCACCACCCCGGGACAGGGCGGCGGCTACACCTTC. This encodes CATTPGQGGGYTF.

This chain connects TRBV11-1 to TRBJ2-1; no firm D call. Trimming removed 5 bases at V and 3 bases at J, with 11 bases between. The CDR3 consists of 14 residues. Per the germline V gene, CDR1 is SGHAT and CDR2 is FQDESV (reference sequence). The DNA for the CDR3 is TGTGCCAGCAGCCGAGGACCGAGCTACAATGAGCAGTTCTTC. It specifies CASSRGPSYNEQFF.

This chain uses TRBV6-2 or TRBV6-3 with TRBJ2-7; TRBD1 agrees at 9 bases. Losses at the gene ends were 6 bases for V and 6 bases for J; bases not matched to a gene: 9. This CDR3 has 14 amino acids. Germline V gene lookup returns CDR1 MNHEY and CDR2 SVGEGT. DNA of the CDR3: TGTGCCAGCAGGAATCCGGGACAGGGTGGCGAGCAGTACTTC. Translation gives CASRNPGQGGEQYF.